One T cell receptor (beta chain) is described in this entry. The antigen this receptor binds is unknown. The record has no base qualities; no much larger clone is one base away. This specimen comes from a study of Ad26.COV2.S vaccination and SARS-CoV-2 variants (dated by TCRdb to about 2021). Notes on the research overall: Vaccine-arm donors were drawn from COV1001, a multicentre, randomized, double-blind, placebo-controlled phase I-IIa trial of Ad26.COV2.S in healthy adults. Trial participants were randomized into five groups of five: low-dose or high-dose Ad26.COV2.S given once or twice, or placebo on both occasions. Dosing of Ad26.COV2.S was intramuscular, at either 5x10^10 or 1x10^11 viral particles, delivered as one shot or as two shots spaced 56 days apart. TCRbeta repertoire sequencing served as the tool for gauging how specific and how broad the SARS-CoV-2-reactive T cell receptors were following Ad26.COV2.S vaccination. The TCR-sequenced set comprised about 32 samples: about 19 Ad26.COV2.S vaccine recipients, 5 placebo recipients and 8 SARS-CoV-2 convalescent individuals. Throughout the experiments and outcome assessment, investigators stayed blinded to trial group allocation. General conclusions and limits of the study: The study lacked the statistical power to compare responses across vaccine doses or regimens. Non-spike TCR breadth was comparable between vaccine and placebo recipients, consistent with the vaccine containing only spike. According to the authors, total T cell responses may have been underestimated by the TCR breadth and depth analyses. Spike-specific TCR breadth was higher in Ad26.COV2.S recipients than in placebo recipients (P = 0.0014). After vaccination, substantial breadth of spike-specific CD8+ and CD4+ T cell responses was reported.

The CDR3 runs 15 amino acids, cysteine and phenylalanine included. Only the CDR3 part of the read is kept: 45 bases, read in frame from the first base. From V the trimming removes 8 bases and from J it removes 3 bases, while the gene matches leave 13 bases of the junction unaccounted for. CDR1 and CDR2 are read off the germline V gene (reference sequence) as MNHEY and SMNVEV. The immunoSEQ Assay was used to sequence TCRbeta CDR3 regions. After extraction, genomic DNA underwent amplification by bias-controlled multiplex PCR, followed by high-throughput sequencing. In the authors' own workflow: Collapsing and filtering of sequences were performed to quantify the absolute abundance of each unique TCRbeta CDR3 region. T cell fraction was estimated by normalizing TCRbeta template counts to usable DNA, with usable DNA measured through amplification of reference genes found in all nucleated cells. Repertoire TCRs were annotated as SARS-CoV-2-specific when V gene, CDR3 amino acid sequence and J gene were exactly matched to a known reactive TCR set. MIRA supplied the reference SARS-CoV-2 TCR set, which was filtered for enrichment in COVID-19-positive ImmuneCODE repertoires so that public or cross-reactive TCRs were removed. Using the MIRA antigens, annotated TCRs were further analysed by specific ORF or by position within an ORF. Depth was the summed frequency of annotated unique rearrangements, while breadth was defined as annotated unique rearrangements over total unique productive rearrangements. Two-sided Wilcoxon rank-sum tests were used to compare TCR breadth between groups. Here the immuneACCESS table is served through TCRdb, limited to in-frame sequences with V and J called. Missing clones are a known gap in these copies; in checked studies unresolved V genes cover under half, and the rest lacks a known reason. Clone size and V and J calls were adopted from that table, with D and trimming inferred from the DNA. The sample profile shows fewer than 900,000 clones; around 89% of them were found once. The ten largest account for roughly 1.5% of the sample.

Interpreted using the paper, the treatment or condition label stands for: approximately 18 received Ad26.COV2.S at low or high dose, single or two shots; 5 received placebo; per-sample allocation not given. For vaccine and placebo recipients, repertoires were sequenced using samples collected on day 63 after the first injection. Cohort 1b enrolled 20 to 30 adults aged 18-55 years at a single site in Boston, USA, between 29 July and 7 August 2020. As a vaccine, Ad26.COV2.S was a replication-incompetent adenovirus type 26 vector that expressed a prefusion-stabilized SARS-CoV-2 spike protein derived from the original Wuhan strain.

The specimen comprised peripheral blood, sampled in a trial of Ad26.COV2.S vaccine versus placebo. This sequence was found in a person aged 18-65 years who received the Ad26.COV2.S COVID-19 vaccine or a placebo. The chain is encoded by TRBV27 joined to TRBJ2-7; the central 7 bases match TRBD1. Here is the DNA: TGTGCCAGCGGTACAACCTACAGGGGTGGCTACGAGCAGTACTTC. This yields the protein CASGTTYRGGYEQYF.